The 7 T cell receptor beta chains reported below all come from one sample, sequenced in a study of CD8 T cells in ankylosing spondylitis. These TCRs are of unknown antigen specificity. Study-level results: The study identified a TCR beta motif of roughly eight highly homologous variants that appeared characteristic of ankylosing spondylitis blood.

TCRdb recomputed calls from the 5' RACE reads with MiXCR, one row per CDR3 protein. The table lists around 540,000 distinct CDR3 sequences, about 12% of them singletons. Specimen: blood, either unsorted or a sorted T cell fraction (not recorded which). These receptor sequences come from a male donor with ankylosing spondylitis.

The gene calls are TRBV7-9 and TRBJ2-3; D gene ambiguous. Germline values: CDR1 SEHNR, CDR2 FQNEAQ (reference sequence). This CDR3 is built from 14 residues. The V end lost 3 bases, the J end lost 2 bases, and 9 bases lay between the germline ends. The CDR3 nucleotides read TGTGCCAGCAGCTTCGGCAGTCCCACAGATACGCAGTATTTT. It specifies CASSFGSPTDTQYF.

In this sample, this clonotype turned up many times. At one end the junction does not follow the germline gene, possibly because of a read error. The chain joins TRBV11-2 to TRBJ2-7, with 12 bases aligning to TRBD2. The germline V gene has CDR1 SGHAT and CDR2 FQNNGV. The CDR3 totals 15 residues. The chain's CDR3 is CASSLGLAGSYEQYF. In DNA, the CDR3 is TGTGCCAGCAGTTTAGGACTAGCGGGATCCTACGAGCAGTACTTC. Combining the CDR3 with reference TRBV11-2 and TRBJ2-7 gives the whole variable domain EAGVAQSPRYKIIEKRQSVAFWCNPISGHATLYWYQQILGQGPKLLIQFQNNGVVDDSQLPKDRFSAERLKGVDSTLKIQPAKLEDSAVYLCASSLGLAGSYEQYFGPGTRLTVT.

This chain links TRBV3-1 with TRBJ2-5; 9 bases match TRBD2. The V segment lost 1 base and the J segment 2 bases; nucleotides outside the gene matches: 5. The CDR3 consists of 16 residues. The V gene's germline CDR1 is LGHDT and CDR2 YNNKEL (reference sequence). CDR3 amino acids: CASSQGLAGVQETQYF. The CDR3 DNA reads as TGTGCCAGCAGCCAAGGTTTAGCGGGAGTACAAGAGACCCAGTACTTC.

This clonotype has a count of ten or more. The gene calls are TRBV7-2 and TRBJ2-3, with 15 bases lining up with TRBD2. Germline V gene data show CDR1 as SGHTA and CDR2 as FQGNSA. V lost 2 bases, J lost 6 bases, and 6 bases stayed unmatched. The CDR3 length is 17 residues. In nucleotides, the CDR3 is TGTGCCAGCAGCTTATCCGGGACTAGCGGGAGGTTGGATACGCAGTATTTT. Amino acids: CASSLSGTSGRLDTQYF.

The J gene is TRBJ2-1, the V gene TRBV11-3; D uncertain. V lost 5 bases and J lost 7, with 12 bases in between. There are 13 residues in the CDR3. Germline V gene data show CDR1 as SGHNT and CDR2 as YENEEA. The CDR3 nucleotides are TGTGCCAGCAGCCCCCAAGGGTTTAATGAGCAGTTCTTC. Translating gives CASSPQGFNEQFF.

In its sample, this clonotype was seen a few times. The chain uses TRBV2 and TRBJ1-2, with 7 positions matching TRBD1. This CDR3 contains 13 residues. The V segment lost 6 bases and the J segment 8 bases; nucleotides outside the gene matches: 9. Germline lookup yields CDR1 SNHLY and CDR2 FYNNEI. The CDR3 DNA reads as TGTGCCAGCAGCGTAGGGGGCGCGAGGGGCTACACCTTC. The encoded protein is CASSVGGARGYTF.

This clonotype appeared a few times. V usage is TRBV20-1 and J usage is TRBJ1-4, with unresolved D. V lost 2 bases to trimming and J lost 3 bases, with 7 bases between them. CDR3 size: 13 residues. Germline loops: CDR1 DFQATT, CDR2 SNEGSKA (reference sequence). CDR3 in DNA: TGCAGTGCTAGATTAGGGCCTAATGAAAAACTGTTTTTT. This sequence encodes CSARLGPNEKLFF.